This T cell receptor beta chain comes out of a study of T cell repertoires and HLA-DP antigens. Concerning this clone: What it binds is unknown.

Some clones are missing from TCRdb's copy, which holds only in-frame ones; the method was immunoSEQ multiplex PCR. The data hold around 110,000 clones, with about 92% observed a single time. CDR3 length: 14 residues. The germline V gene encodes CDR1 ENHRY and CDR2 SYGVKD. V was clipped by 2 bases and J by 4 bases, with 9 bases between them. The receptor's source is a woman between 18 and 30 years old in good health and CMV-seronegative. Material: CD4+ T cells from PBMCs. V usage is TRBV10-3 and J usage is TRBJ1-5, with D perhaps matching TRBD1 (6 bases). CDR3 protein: CAISERGGNQPQHF. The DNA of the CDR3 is TGTGCCATCAGTGAGCGAGGGGGAAATCAGCCCCAGCATTTT.